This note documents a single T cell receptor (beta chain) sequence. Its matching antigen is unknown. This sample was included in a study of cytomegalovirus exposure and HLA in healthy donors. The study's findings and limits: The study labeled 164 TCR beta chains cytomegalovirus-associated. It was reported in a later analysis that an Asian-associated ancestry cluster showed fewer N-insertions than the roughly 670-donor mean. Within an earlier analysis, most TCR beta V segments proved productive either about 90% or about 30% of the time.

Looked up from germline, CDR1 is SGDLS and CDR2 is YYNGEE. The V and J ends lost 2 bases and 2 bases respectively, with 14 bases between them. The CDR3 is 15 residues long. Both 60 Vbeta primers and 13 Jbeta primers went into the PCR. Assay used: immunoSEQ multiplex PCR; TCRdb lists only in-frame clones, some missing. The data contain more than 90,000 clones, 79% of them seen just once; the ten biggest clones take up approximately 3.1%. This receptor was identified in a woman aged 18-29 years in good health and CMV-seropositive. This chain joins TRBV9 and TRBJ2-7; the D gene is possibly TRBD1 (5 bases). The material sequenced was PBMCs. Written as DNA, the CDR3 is TGTGCCAGCAGCGTGGGGCCAGGGCAAACCTACGAGCAGTACTTC. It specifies CASSVGPGQTYEQYF.